A selection of T cell receptor beta chains follows, all from one sample in a study of T cell repertoires in cytomegalovirus infection. No antigen has been assigned to these receptors. A single record per CDR3 protein comes from TCRdb applying MiXCR to the reads. The repertoire holds a few hundred thousand distinct CDR3 sequences, with roughly 34% as singletons. The sample in question was cultured PBMCs, obtained from culture after CMV antigen stimulation. These receptors were taken from a human donor in good health (CMV status not recorded). Some clones in this sample may be carry-over from other donors' samples. Each CDR3 is given with its conserved first and last residue. A D gene is named only where the DNA matches it firmly. Rows may omit the clone size; those that give it use once, few, many or a size class.

abundance,d_gene,v_gene,j_gene,CDR3nt,CDR3aa
few,-,TRBV7-6,TRBJ1-1,TGTGCCAGCAGCTCAGGGACCCGGTGGACTGAAGCTTTCTTT,CASSSGTRWTEAFF
few,-,TRBV10-3,TRBJ1-2,TGTGCCATCAGCGGGACATTACGCGGCTACACCTTC,CAISGTLRGYTF
-,TRBD1,TRBV6-2/TRBV6-3,TRBJ1-2,TGTGCCAGCATCGATCCCGGGACAGGGGATTATGGCTACACCTTC,CASIDPGTGDYGYTF
few,TRBD2,TRBV20-1,TRBJ2-3,TGCAGTACCAATCGGACTAGCGGGAAATCACTCTCTAGCACAGATACGCAGTATTTT,CSTNRTSGKSLSSTDTQYF
-,TRBD1,TRBV12-3/TRBV12-4,TRBJ1-1,TGTGCCAGCAGAACAGGGGTTGTGAACACTGAAGCTTTCTTT,CASRTGVVNTEAFF
few,-,TRBV7-9,TRBJ2-7,TGTGCCAGCAGCCCCACCGGACAAACCTCCATCCACTACGAGCAGTACTTC,CASSPTGQTSIHYEQYF
few,TRBD1,TRBV29-1,TRBJ2-3,TGCAGCGCCACAGGCACAGGGGGCACAGATACGCAGTATTTT,CSATGTGGTDTQYF
few,TRBD1,TRBV11-1,TRBJ2-3,TGTGCCAGCAGCACCCCCGGACAGGGCTTCGCAGATACGCAGTATTTT,CASSTPGQGFADTQYF
few,-,TRBV29-1,TRBJ1-2,TGCAGCGTTTACAGCAGTAACTATGGCTACACCTTC,CSVYSSNYGYTF
once,TRBD1,TRBV7-4,TRBJ1-2,TGTGCCAGCAGCTCGCGGACAGGGGCTCATGGCTACACCTTC,CASSSRTGAHGYTF
few,-,TRBV12-3/TRBV12-4,TRBJ1-4,TGTGCCAGCAGTCCCTTCTTCAGTACAAGTCATGAAAAACTGTTTTTT,CASSPFFSTSHEKLFF
-,-,TRBV4-1,TRBJ2-2,TGCGCCAGCCGCCCCCCGGGACAGGGGCCCCGAGATAGCGGGAGAAACACCGGGGAGCTGTTTTTT,CASRPPGQGPRDSGRNTGELFF
many,TRBD1,TRBV7-8,TRBJ2-7,TGTGCCAGCAGCTCAAACCTCCGGGACAGGGTGCCCAACGAGCAGTACTTC,CASSSNLRDRVPNEQYF
-,-,TRBV19,TRBJ1-1,TGTGCCAGTAGTATAAGGACCGCTGAAGCTTTCTTT,CASSIRTAEAFF
-,-,TRBV24-1,TRBJ2-4,TGTGCCACCAGTGATAATTTTGACATTCAGTACTTC,CATSDNFDIQYF
few,-,TRBV7-2,TRBJ1-2,TGTGCCAGCAGCTTAGAATCGGCAGCAAACTATGGCTACACCTTC,CASSLESAANYGYTF
few,-,TRBV6-2/TRBV6-3,TRBJ1-1,TGTGCCAGCAGTTACGGCGGGACGGTAGGCGTCACTGAAGCTTTCTTT,CASSYGGTVGVTEAFF
few,TRBD2,TRBV7-6,TRBJ2-3,TGTGCCAGCAGTCCAAGGCGGGAGGGCACAGATACGCAGTATTTT,CASSPRREGTDTQYF
-,-,TRBV20-1,TRBJ1-2,TGCAGTGCTACGGACAGTAGTAGCTATGGCTACACCTTC,CSATDSSSYGYTF
-,TRBD2,TRBV19,TRBJ2-7,TGTGCCAGTAGTATACGCGGGAGCGGGTACGAGCAGTACTTC,CASSIRGSGYEQYF
-,-,TRBV28,TRBJ2-7,TGTGCCAGCAGTTTTGGCGGCGCGAGCTCCTACGAGCAGTACTTC,CASSFGGASSYEQYF
few,TRBD2,TRBV7-6,TRBJ2-1,TGTGCCAGCAGCTTAGTGCCTAGCGGGAACTATGAGCAGTTCTTC,CASSLVPSGNYEQFF
few,TRBD2,TRBV12-3/TRBV12-4,TRBJ2-7,TGTGCCAGCGGAAAGACTAGCGGACACTACGAGCAGTACTTC,CASGKTSGHYEQYF
-,TRBD1,TRBV7-2,TRBJ1-5,TGTGCCAGCAGCTTGGGGGTCGACAGGGGGCGAAGTTTCTATCAGCCCCAGCATTTT,CASSLGVDRGRSFYQPQHF
-,TRBD2,TRBV15,TRBJ2-1,TGTGCCACCAGCAGAGGGGGAGGGGAGGGCGAGCAGTTCTTC,CATSRGGGEGEQFF
few,TRBD1,TRBV7-6,TRBJ1-1,TGTGCCAGCAGCTGGGCCGGGACAGGGGGGATCGCTGAAGCTTTCTTT,CASSWAGTGGIAEAFF
-,-,TRBV7-2,TRBJ2-3,TGTGCCAGCAGCTTACCTAGGCCAGATACGCAGTATTTT,CASSLPRPDTQYF
-,TRBD1,TRBV7-2,TRBJ2-1,TGTGCCAGCAGCTACGGACAGGGCCCCTACAATGAGCAGTTCTTC,CASSYGQGPYNEQFF
-,-,TRBV7-2,TRBJ2-2,TGTGCCAGCAGCCGTTTACTTAGCACCGGGGAGCTGTTTTTT,CASSRLLSTGELFF
few,-,TRBV24-1,TRBJ1-2,TGTGCCACCCGTGGGCAGAACTCAGGCTACACCTTC,CATRGQNSGYTF
few,-,TRBV11-2,TRBJ1-1,TGTGCCAGCGGAAGGACAGAGAACACTGAAGCTTTCTTT,CASGRTENTEAFF
few,-,TRBV10-3,TRBJ1-1,TGTGCCGCGTCACAGGGTCCCCCTATGAACACTGAAGCTTTCTTT,CAASQGPPMNTEAFF
few,TRBD1,TRBV6-1,TRBJ2-4,TGTGCCAGCAGGCTGCCGGGACAGGGAATGATGGCCAAAAACATTCAGTACTTC,CASRLPGQGMMAKNIQYF
few,-,TRBV11-3,TRBJ2-1,TGTGCCAGCAGCTTAGGGGGACTCGTCAATGAGCAGTTCTTC,CASSLGGLVNEQFF
many,-,TRBV7-8,TRBJ2-1,TGTGCCAGCAGCTTAGAAGGTCGGTACAATGAGCAGTTCTTC,CASSLEGRYNEQFF
once,TRBD2,TRBV10-1,TRBJ2-1,TGCGCCATCGTTTCAAACCGACTAGCGGGGGAACCCAGCTCCTACAATGAGCAGTTCTTC,CAIVSNRLAGEPSSYNEQFF
few,-,TRBV28,TRBJ2-7,TGTGCCAGCAGTTTTTGGGGACTCTCAGACTCGACCTACGAGCAGTACTTC,CASSFWGLSDSTYEQYF
many,-,TRBV11-2,TRBJ2-1,TGTGCCAGCAGCTTCAATACAGGACCAAATGAGCAGTTCTTC,CASSFNTGPNEQFF
-,-,TRBV19,TRBJ1-1,TGTGCCAGTAGTATAGGGGGGCGCATGGCTGAAGCTTTCTTT,CASSIGGRMAEAFF
many,-,TRBV7-2,TRBJ2-3,TGTGCCAGCAATCAAGGGCGGGATACGCAGTATTTT,CASNQGRDTQYF
-,-,TRBV4-3,TRBJ1-3,TGCGCCAGCAGCCAAGATCTAGAGGTCGGTTCTGGAAACACCATATATTTT,CASSQDLEVGSGNTIYF
many,-,TRBV6-1,TRBJ1-2,TGTGCCAGCAGTGAAGCGTATGGCTACACCTTC,CASSEAYGYTF